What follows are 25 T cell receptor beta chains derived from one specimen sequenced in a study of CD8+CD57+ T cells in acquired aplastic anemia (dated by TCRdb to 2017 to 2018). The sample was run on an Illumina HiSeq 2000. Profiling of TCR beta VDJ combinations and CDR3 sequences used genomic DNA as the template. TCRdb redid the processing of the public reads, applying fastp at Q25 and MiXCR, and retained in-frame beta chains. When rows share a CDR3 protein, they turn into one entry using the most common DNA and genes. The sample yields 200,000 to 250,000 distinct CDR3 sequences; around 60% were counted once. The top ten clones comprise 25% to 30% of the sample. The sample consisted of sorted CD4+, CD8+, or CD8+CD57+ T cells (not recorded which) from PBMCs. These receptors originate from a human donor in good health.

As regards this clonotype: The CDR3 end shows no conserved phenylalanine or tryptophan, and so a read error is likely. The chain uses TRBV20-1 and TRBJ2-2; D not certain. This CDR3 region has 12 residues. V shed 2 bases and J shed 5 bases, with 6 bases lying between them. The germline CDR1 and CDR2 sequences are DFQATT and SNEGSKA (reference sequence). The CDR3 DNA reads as TGCAGTGCTAGAAGGCGTACCGGGGAGCTGTTTCTT. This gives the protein CSARRRTGELFL.

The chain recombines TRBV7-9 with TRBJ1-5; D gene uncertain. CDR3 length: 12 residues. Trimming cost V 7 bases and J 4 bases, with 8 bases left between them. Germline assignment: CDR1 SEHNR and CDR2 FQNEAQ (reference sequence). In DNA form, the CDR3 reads TGTGCCAGCAATTTGGAAAATCAGCCCCAGCATTTT. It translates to CASNLENQPQHF.

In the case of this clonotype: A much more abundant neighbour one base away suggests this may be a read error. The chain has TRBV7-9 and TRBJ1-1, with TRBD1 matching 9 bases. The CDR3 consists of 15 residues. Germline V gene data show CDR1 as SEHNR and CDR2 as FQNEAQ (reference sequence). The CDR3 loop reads CAGSLAQGANTEAFF. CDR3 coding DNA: TGTGCCGGCAGCTTAGCACAGGGGGCGAACACTGAAGCTTTCTTT.

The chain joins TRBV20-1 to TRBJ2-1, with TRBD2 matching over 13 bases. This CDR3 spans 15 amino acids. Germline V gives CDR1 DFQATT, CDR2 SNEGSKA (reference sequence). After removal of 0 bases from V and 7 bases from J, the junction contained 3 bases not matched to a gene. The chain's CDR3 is CSARDPGLAGNEQFF. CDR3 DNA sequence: TGCAGTGCTAGAGATCCGGGACTAGCGGGGAATGAGCAGTTCTTC.

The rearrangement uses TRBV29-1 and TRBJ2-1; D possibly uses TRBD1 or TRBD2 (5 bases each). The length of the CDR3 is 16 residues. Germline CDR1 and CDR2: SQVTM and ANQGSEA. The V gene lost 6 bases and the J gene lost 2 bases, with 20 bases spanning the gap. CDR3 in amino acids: CSVEGFGGRTYNEQFF. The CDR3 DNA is TGCAGCGTCGAGGGGTTTGGTGGGAGAACCTACAATGAGCAGTTCTTC.

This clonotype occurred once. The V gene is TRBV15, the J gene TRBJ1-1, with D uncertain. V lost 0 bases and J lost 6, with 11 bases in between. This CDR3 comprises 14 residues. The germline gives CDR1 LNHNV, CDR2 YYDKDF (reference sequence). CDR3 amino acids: CATSRDLQDAEAFF. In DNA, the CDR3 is TGTGCCACCAGCAGAGATCTCCAGGACGCTGAAGCTTTCTTT. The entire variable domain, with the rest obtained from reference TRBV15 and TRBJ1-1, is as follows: DAMVIQNPRYQVTQFGKPVTLSCSQTLNHNVMYWYQQKSSQAPKLLFHYYDKDFNNEADTPDNFQSRRPNTSFCFLDIRSPGLGDTAMYLCATSRDLQDAEAFFGQGTRLTVV.

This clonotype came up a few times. This chain's CDR3 is CAISESPETQYF. For the CDR3, the DNA is TGTGCCATCAGTGAGTCCCCAGAGACCCAGTACTTC. The chain has TRBV10-3 and TRBJ2-5; D gene uncertain. This CDR3 is 12 amino acids long. Germline V lookup: CDR1 ENHRY, CDR2 SYGVKD. The V gene lost 0 bases and the J gene lost 4 bases, with 3 bases spanning the gap.

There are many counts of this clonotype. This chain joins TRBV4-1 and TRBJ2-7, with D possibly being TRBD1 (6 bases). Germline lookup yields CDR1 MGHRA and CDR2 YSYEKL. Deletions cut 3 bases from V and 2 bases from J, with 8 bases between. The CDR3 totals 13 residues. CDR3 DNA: TGCGCCAGCAGCCATGGGACACCCTACGAGCAGTACTTC. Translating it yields CASSHGTPYEQYF.

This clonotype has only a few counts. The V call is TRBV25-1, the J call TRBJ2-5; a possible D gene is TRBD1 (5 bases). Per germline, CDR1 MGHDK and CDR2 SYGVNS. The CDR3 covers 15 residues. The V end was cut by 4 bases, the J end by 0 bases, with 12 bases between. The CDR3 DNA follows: TGTGCCAGCAGTGCCGACAGACAGTACCAAGAGACCCAGTACTTC. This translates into CASSADRQYQETQYF.

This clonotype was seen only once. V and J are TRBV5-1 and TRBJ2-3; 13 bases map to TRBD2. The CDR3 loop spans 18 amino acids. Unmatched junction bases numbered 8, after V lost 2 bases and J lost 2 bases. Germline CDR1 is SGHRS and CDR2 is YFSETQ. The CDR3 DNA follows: TGCGCCAGCAGCTTCCCCGCGACTAGCGGGGGGCACACAGATACGCAGTATTTT. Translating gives CASSFPATSGGHTDTQYF.

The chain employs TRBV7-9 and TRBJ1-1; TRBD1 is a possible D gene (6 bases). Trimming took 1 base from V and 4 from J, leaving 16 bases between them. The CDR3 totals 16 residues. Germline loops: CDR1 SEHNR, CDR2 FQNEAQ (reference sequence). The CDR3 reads CASSLDAHRARTEAFF. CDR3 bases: TGTGCCAGCAGCTTAGATGCTCACAGGGCTCGCACTGAAGCTTTCTTT.

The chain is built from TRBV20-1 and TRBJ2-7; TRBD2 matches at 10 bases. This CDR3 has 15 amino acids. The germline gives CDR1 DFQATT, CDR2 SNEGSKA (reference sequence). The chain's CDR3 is CTKTGLAGVCYEQYF. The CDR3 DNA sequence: TGCACCAAAACCGGCCTAGCGGGAGTTTGCTACGAGCAGTACTTC.

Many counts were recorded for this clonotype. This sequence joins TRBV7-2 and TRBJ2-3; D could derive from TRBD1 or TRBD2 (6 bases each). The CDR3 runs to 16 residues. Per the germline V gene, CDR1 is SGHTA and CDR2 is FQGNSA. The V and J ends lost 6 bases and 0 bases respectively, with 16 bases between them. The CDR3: CASSLVPGASTDTQYF. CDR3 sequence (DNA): TGTGCCAGCAGTCTAGTCCCGGGGGCTAGCACAGATACGCAGTATTTT.

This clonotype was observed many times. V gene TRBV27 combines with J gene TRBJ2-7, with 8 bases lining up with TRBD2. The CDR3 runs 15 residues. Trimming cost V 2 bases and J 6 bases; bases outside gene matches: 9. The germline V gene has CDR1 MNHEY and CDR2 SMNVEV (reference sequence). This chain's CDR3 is CASSLMGGRFGEQYF. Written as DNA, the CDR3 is TGTGCCAGCAGTTTAATGGGCGGGAGGTTCGGCGAGCAGTACTTC.

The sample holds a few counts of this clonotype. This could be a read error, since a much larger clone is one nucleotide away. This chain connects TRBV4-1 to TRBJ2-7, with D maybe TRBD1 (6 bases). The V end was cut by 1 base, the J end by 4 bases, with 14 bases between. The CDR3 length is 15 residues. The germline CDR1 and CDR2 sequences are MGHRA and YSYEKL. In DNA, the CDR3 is TGCGCCAGCAGCCAAGTCTTTCACAGGGATTACGAGCAGTACTTC. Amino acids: CASSQVFHRDYEQYF.

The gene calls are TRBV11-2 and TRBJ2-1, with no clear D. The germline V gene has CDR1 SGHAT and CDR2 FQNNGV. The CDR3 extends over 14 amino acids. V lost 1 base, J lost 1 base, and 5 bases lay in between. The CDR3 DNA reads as TGTGCCAGCAGCTTAGTTACGTCCTACAATGAGCAGTTCTTC. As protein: CASSLVTSYNEQFF.

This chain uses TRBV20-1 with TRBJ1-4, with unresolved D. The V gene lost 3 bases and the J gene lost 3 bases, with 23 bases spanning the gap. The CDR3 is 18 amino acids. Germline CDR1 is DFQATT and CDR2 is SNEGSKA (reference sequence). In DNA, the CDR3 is TGCAGTGCTAGCGCGACTAGAAGCGAAGTATTTTCTAATGAAAAACTGTTTTTT. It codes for CSASATRSEVFSNEKLFF.

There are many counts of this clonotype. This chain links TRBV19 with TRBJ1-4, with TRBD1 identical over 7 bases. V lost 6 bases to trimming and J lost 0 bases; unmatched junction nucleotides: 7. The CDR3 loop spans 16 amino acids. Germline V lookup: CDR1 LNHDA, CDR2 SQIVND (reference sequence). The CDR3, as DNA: TGTGCCAGTAGCCGGACAGGATTCGCAACTAATGAAAAACTGTTTTTT. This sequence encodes CASSRTGFATNEKLFF.

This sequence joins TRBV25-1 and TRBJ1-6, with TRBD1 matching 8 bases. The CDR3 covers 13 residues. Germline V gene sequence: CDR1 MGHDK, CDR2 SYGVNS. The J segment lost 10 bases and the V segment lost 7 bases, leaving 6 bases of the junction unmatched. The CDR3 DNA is TGTGCCAGCACCCAGGGGGCAGGGTCACCCCTCCACTTT. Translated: CASTQGAGSPLHF.

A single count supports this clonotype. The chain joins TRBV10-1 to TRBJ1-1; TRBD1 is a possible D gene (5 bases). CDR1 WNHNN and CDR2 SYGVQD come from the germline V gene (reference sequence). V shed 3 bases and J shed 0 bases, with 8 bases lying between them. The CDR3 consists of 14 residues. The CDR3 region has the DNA TGCGCCAGCAGTGACCCAGGGTTGAACACTGAAGCTTTCTTT. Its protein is CASSDPGLNTEAFF.

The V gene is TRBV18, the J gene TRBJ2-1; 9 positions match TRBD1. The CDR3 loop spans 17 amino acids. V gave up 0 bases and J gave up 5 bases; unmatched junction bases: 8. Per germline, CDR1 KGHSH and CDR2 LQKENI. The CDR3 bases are TGTGCCAGCTCACCACCGATGACAGGGGGAGGGAACAATGAGCAGTTCTTC. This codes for CASSPPMTGGGNNEQFF.

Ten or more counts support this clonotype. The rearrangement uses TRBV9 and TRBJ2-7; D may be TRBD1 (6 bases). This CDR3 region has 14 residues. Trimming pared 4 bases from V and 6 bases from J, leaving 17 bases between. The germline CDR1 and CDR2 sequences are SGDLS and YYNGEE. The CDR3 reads CASSLGTSPGEQYF. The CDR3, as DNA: TGTGCCAGCAGCCTTGGGACATCGCCCGGCGAGCAGTACTTC.

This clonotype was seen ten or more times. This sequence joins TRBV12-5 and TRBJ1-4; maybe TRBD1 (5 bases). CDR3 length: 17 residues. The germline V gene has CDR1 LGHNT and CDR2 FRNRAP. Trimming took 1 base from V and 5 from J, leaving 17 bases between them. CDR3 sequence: CASGLEPVAGWNEKLFF. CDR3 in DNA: TGTGCTAGTGGTTTGGAACCGGTGGCAGGGTGGAATGAAAAACTGTTTTTT. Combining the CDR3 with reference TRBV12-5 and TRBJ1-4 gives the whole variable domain DARVTQTPRHKVTEMGQEVTMRCQPILGHNTVFWYRQTMMQGLELLAYFRNRAPLDDSGMPKDRFSAEMPDATLATLKIQPSEPRDSAVYFCASGLEPVAGWNEKLFFGSGTQLSVL.

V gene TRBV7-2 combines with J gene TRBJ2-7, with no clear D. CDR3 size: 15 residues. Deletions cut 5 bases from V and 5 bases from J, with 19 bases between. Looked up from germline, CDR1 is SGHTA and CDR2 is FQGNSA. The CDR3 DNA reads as TGTGCCAGCAGCAGCCTCGGGCCTGGTCTCGACGAGCAGTACTTC. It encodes CASSSLGPGLDEQYF.

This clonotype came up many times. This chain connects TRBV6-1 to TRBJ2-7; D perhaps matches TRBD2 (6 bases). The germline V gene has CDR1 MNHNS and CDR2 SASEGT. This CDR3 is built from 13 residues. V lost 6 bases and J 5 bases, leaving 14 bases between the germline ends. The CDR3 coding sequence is TGTGCCAGCAGGGGGGGACCACGGGACGAGCAGTACTTC. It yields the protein CASRGGPRDEQYF.